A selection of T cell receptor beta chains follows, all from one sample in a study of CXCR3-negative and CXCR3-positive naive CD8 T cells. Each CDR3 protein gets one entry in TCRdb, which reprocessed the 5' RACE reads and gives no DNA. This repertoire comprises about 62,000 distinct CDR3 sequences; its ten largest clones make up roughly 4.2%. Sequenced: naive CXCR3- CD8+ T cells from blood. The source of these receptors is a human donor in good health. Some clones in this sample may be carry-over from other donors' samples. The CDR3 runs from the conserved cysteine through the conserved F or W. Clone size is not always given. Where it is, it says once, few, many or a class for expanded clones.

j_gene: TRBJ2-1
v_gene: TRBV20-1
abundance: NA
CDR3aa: CSARLAGGPLDNEQFF

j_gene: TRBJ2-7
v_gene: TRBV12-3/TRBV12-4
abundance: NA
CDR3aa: CASSLELGGYEQYF

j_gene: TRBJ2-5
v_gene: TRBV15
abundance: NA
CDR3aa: CATSSWDSQETQYF

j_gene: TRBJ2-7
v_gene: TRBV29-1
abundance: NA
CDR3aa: CSVEDLTGQAYEQYF

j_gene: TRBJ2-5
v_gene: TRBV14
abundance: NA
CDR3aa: CASSLGGGETQYF

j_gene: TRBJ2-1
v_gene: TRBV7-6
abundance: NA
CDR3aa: CASSKPGLASVHEQFF

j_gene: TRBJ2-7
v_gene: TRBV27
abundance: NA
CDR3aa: CASSSRGLANYEQYF

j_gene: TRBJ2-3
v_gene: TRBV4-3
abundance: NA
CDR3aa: CASSQGPSSSTDTQYF

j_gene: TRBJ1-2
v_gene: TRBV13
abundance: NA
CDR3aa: CASSTMGWGYTF

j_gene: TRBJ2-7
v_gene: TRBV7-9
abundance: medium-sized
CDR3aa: CASSLAGDYEQYF

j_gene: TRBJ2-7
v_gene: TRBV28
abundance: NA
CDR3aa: CASRATGASYEQYF

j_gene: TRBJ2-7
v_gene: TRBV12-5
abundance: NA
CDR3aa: CASVWQGLDEQYF

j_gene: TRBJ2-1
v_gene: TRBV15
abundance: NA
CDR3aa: CATSPTGNEQFF

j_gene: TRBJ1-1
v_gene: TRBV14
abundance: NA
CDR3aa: CASSQDEGEIAEAF

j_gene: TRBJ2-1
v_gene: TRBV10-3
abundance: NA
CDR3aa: CAISGGGRADNEQFF

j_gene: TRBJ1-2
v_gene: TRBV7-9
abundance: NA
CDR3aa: CASSSYDTSGYGYTF

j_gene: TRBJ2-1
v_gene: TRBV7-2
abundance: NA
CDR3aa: CASSSLWPATEGYEQFF

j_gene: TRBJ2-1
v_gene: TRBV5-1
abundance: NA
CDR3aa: CASSFETGVYEQFF

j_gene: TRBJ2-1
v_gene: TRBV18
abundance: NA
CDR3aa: CASPSSVGEQFF

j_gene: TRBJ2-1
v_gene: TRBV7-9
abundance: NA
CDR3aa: CASSYHGTVGSYNEQFF

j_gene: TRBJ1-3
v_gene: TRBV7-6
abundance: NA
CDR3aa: CASSQGPGYSGNTIYF

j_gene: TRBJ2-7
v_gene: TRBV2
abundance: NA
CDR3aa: CASSDRGLTGTAFYEQYF

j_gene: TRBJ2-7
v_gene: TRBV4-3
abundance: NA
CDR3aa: CASSQDRLGAYEQYF

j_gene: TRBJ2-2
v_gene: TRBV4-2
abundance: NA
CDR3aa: CASSQGFESGELFF

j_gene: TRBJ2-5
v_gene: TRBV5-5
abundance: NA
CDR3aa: CASSLYSTGAKETQYF

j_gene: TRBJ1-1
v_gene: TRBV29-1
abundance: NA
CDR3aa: CSVEDWGEAFF

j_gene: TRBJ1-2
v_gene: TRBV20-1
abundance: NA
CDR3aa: CSARVTGSRYGYTF

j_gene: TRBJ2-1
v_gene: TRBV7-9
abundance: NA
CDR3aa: CASSKTEENEQFF

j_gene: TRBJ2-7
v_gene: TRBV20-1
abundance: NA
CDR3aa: CSAPRLAGVDFVQYF

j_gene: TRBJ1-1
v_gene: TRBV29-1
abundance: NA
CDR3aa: CSVEGNGPEAFF

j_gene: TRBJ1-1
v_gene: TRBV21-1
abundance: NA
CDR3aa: CASSSGQGMFGGTEAFF

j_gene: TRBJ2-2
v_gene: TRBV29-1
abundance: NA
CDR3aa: CSVVRGNTGELFF

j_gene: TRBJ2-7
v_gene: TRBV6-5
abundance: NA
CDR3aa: CASSPPVTGLAHEQYF